Below, 13 T cell receptor beta chains from the same sample are listed, as sequenced in a study of OX40 agonist ivuxolimab in advanced cancers. This table comes from immunoSEQ multiplex PCR, and its TCRdb copy is limited to in-frame clones, with some not included. The sample yields about 73,000 clones, approximately 86% seen once. The material sequenced was CD4+ or CD8+ T cells sorted from blood, taken in a trial of the OX40 agonist ivuxolimab. The receptor set was obtained from an adult with an advanced solid tumor such as melanoma, head and neck, liver or kidney cancer.

The genes are TRBV5-1 and TRBJ2-7, with D tentatively TRBD2 (7 bases). CDR3 length equals 15 residues. V lost 0 bases to trimming and J lost 2 bases, with 12 bases between them. The germline CDR1 and CDR2 sequences are SGHRS and YFSETQ. The CDR3 sequence: CASSLEGGGAYEQYF. DNA of the CDR3: TGCGCCAGCAGCTTGGAAGGGGGAGGGGCCTACGAGCAGTACTTC.

The J gene is TRBJ2-7, the V gene TRBV27; TRBD2 matches 9 bases. The germline V gene encodes CDR1 MNHEY and CDR2 SMNVEV (reference sequence). With 3 bases clipped from V and 0 bases from J, the junction kept 3 bases outside the gene matches. The CDR3 loop spans 15 amino acids. The CDR3, as DNA: TGTGCCAGCAGTTTTCTAGCGGGAAGCTCCTACGAGCAGTACTTC. Translation gives CASSFLAGSSYEQYF.

This chain links TRBV19 with TRBJ2-3; D may be TRBD1 (6 bases). V gave up 11 bases and J gave up 2 bases, with 17 bases separating them. The germline gives CDR1 LNHDA, CDR2 SQIVND (reference sequence). This CDR3 spans 14 amino acids. CDR3 loop: CASNRGQLTDTQYF. In DNA form, the CDR3 reads TGTGCCTCGAATCGCGGACAGCTCACAGATACGCAGTATTTT. The variable domain in full, with the rest retrieved from reference TRBV19 and TRBJ2-3, is DGGITQSPKYLFRKEGQNVTLSCEQNLNHDAMYWYRQDPGQGLRLIYYSQIVNDFQKGDIAEGYSVSREKKESFPLTVTSAQKNPTAFYLCASNRGQLTDTQYFGPGTRLTVL.

The J gene is TRBJ2-7, the V gene TRBV13; D gene uncertain. V lost 8 bases and J 5 bases, leaving 13 bases between the germline ends. The CDR3 sequence is 12 residues long. Germline-derived CDR1 and CDR2 are PRHDT and FYEKMQ (reference sequence). The CDR3 region has the DNA TGTGCCAGCCCCCCCCCGGCCCACGAGCAGTACTTC. Translated, it gives CASPPPAHEQYF.

V is TRBV6-1 and J is TRBJ2-5, with TRBD1 matching over 7 bases. The CDR3 spans 14 residues. Germline CDR1 MNHNS, CDR2 SASEGT. V lost 3 bases to trimming and J lost 1 base; unmatched junction nucleotides: 2. CDR3 sequence: CASSESGGQETQYF. DNA of the CDR3: TGTGCCAGCAGTGAGTCAGGGGGCCAAGAGACCCAGTACTTC.

The genes are TRBV6-5 and TRBJ1-1; 9 nucleotides line up with TRBD1. The germline V gene has CDR1 MNHEY and CDR2 SVGAGI. V shed 4 bases, J shed 5 bases, and the junction held 11 bases outside the gene matches. CDR3 length: 16 residues. The CDR3 loop reads CASSLYSQGAGTEAFF. CDR3 nucleotides: TGTGCCAGCAGTTTATATTCACAGGGGGCAGGGACTGAAGCTTTCTTT.

The chain uses TRBV5-5 and TRBJ2-7; D gene ambiguous. V was shortened by 0 bases and J by 3 bases, with 13 bases between the two germline ends. This CDR3 comprises 15 residues. The germline V gene has CDR1 SGHKS and CDR2 YYEKEE (reference sequence). The CDR3 region is CASSLEPVSYYEQYF. The CDR3 DNA reads TGTGCCAGCAGCTTGGAGCCAGTATCGTACTACGAGCAGTACTTC.

The sample holds a few counts of this clone. The V call is TRBV5-1, the J call TRBJ2-5, with D perhaps matching TRBD1 or TRBD2 (5 bases each). The CDR3 spans 13 residues. Germline V gene sequence: CDR1 SGHRS, CDR2 YFSETQ. V was trimmed by 4 bases and J by 5 bases, leaving 12 bases between them. CDR3: CASSRDEGETQYF. The CDR3 nucleotides are TGCGCCAGCAGCCGGGACGAAGGGGAGACCCAGTACTTC. The variable domain in full, completed from reference TRBV5-1 and TRBJ2-5, reads KAGVTQTPRYLIKTRGQQVTLSCSPISGHRSVSWYQQTPGQGLQFLFEYFSETQRNKGNFPGRFSGRQFSNSRSEMNVSTLELGDSALYLCASSRDEGETQYFGPGTRLLVL.

The rearrangement links TRBV2 to TRBJ1-2, with D perhaps TRBD1 (5 bases). CDR3 length equals 13 residues. Germline assignment: CDR1 SNHLY and CDR2 FYNNEI. Trimming shortened V by 9 bases and J by 14 bases, and 25 bases separated the two germline ends. Here the CDR3 reads CAREAGPGVGRTF. The DNA for the CDR3 is TGTGCCAGGGAAGCAGGGCCCGGTGTAGGAAGGACCTTC.

This clone was detected a few times. The chain couples TRBV5-1 to TRBJ1-5; a possible D gene is TRBD1 (6 bases). Germline V gene sequence: CDR1 SGHRS, CDR2 YFSETQ. Trimming took off 0 bases at V and 8 bases at J, with 18 bases between the two ends. The CDR3 is 16 amino acids. CDR3 protein: CASSLVRNRDGKPQHF. CDR3 DNA sequence: TGCGCCAGCAGCTTGGTCCGGAACAGGGACGGAAAGCCCCAGCATTTT.

The chain has TRBV6-5 and TRBJ2-3; D ambiguous. Germline values: CDR1 MNHEY, CDR2 SVGAGI. This CDR3 has 13 residues. The V end lost 4 bases, the J end lost 4 bases, and 9 bases lay between the germline ends. The CDR3, as DNA: TGTGCCAGCAGTTCCTACGGATCAGATACGCAGTATTTT. It translates to CASSSYGSDTQYF.

This clone was seen a handful of times. The V gene is TRBV19, the J gene TRBJ2-2; 8 bases map to TRBD2. Looked up from germline, CDR1 is LNHDA and CDR2 is SQIVND (reference sequence). Trimming at V came to 7 bases and at J to 6 bases, leaving 4 bases not matched to a gene. CDR3 size: 13 residues. CDR3 nucleotides: TGTGCCAGTACCCGGGGGGGGGCCGGGGAGCTGTTTTTT. Translating it yields CASTRGGAGELFF. Full variable domain (missing parts from reference TRBV19 and TRBJ2-2): DGGITQSPKYLFRKEGQNVTLSCEQNLNHDAMYWYRQDPGQGLRLIYYSQIVNDFQKGDIAEGYSVSREKKESFPLTVTSAQKNPTAFYLCASTRGGAGELFFGEGSRLTVL.

This clone was seen only a few times. CDR3 DNA sequence: TGTGCCAGCAGTGAGCAGGCAGGGGTTCAGCCCCAGCATTTT. This codes for CASSEQAGVQPQHF. The chain links TRBV2 to TRBJ1-5; possible D gene TRBD1, 6 bases. V dropped 3 bases and J dropped 6 bases, with 12 bases sitting between them. The CDR3 has 14 residues. Germline CDR1 is SNHLY and CDR2 is FYNNEI.